These 26 T cell receptor beta chains share one sample of origin, sequenced in a study of low-dose radiotherapy and immunotherapy resistance in tumors (dated by TCRdb to between 2021 and 2023). The time point label, read with the paper, signifies: before trial treatment. Sequencing was carried out with an Illumina HiSeq 2500. First-strand cDNA was synthesized with Superscript III and a set of TRAV- and TRBV-specific primers, covering both TCRalpha and TCRbeta chains. TCRs were amplified with Phusion for 20 PCR cycles, with a constant-region primer paired with the adapter attached to the V primers. TCRdb took the public reads, trimmed them with fastp at Q25, ran MiXCR for clone calling and kept in-frame beta chains. Identical CDR3 proteins give one entry, which carries the most common genes and DNA. The sample records some 60,000 distinct CDR3 sequences, 26% of which are singletons. The leading ten clones occupy around 6.7% of the sample.

The sequencing used PBMCs, collected before treatment. These receptors all stem from a male donor with rectosigmoid adenocarcinoma.

The genes are TRBV7-2 and TRBJ2-7, with TRBD1 as a possible D gene (5 bases). Trimming removed 4 bases at V and 0 bases at J, with 13 bases between. Per the germline V gene, CDR1 is SGHTA and CDR2 is FQGNSA. The CDR3 runs to 15 residues. CDR3 sequence (DNA): TGTGCCAGCAGCTCCACAGGATACGGCTCCTACGAGCAGTACTTC. This sequence encodes CASSSTGYGSYEQYF.

This clonotype was seen many times. Here the CDR3 reads CASSLDSGSNQPQHF. The CDR3 nucleotides are TGTGCCAGTAGTCTGGACAGTGGAAGCAATCAGCCCCAGCATTTT. The chain employs TRBV19 and TRBJ1-5, with D maybe TRBD1 (6 bases). Germline V gene sequence: CDR1 LNHDA, CDR2 SQIVND (reference sequence). The V end was cut by 5 bases, the J end by 1 base, with 12 bases between. The CDR3 spans 15 residues.

The CDR3 DNA reads TGTGCCACAAGGGCTAGCGGGTTCTACAATGAGCAGTTCTTC. Its protein product is CATRASGFYNEQFF. V usage is TRBV2 and J usage is TRBJ2-1; 8 positions agree with TRBD2. The CDR3 has 14 amino acids. CDR1 and CDR2 (germline): SNHLY, FYNNEI. The V and J ends lost 10 bases and 3 bases, in that order; junction bases with no gene match: 8. The full variable domain, in which reference TRBV2 and TRBJ2-1 provide the parts outside the CDR3, is EPEVTQTPSHQVTQMGQEVILRCVPISNHLYFYWYRQILGQKVEFLVSFYNNEISEKSEIFDDQFSVERPDGSNFTLKIRSTKLEDSAMYFCATRASGFYNEQFFGPGTRLTVL.

This sequence joins TRBV4-3 and TRBJ2-3; 7 positions agree with TRBD2. Trimming took 1 base from V and 3 from J; bases not matched to a gene: 7. CDR1 and CDR2 (germline): LGHNA, YSLEER. This CDR3 contains 16 residues. The CDR3 DNA sequence: TGCGCCAGCAGCCAAGGAGGCGGGAGTAGGACAGATACGCAGTATTTT. Amino acids: CASSQGGGSRTDTQYF.

The chain recombines TRBV6-5 with TRBJ2-5; D is ambiguous. Between the trimmed V and J ends, which lost 6 bases and 5 bases, there was a span of 10 bases. The CDR3 sequence is 12 residues long. The germline CDR1 and CDR2 sequences are MNHEY and SVGAGI. This CDR3 is CASRSDRETQYF. The CDR3 nucleotides read TGTGCCAGCAGGTCAGATCGCGAGACCCAGTACTTC.

At least ten counts were recorded for this clonotype. The chain links TRBV6-2 or TRBV6-3 to TRBJ1-5; D may be TRBD1 (5 bases). The CDR3 runs 15 residues. Trimming shortened V by 8 bases and J by 0 bases, and 14 bases separated the two germline ends. Germline loops: CDR1 MNHEY, CDR2 SVGEGT. The CDR3 sequence: CASRGTPISNQPQHF. In DNA, the CDR3 is TGTGCCAGCCGAGGGACGCCGATTAGCAATCAGCCCCAGCATTTT.

Ten or more counts support this clonotype. This chain links TRBV28 with TRBJ2-5; D unresolved. Trimming left V 4 bases short and J 3 bases short, with 15 bases between. There are 15 residues in the CDR3. The germline gives CDR1 MDHEN, CDR2 SYDVKM. This chain's CDR3 is CASSSPVPSKETQYF. CDR3 sequence (DNA): TGTGCCAGCAGTTCACCCGTACCCAGTAAAGAGACCCAGTACTTC.

The V and J genes are TRBV5-1 and TRBJ1-5, with 10 bases matching TRBD1. Germline assignment: CDR1 SGHRS and CDR2 YFSETQ. The CDR3 extends over 17 amino acids. Losses at the gene ends were 4 bases for V and 0 bases for J; bases not matched to a gene: 7. CDR3 sequence (DNA): TGCGCCAGCAGCCCCGGACAGGGGGATTATAGCAATCAGCCCCAGCATTTT. This sequence encodes CASSPGQGDYSNQPQHF.

This clonotype was seen repeatedly, ten times or more. The genes are TRBV7-2 and TRBJ1-5; 8 bases line up with TRBD1. There are 15 residues in the CDR3. Germline values: CDR1 SGHTA, CDR2 FQGNSA. V dropped 5 bases and J dropped 4; count of bases not matched to a gene: 7. In DNA form, the CDR3 reads TGTGCCAGCAGCGCAACACAGGGGGTAAATCAGCCCCAGCATTTT. This gives the protein CASSATQGVNQPQHF.

This clonotype was observed at least ten times. V gene TRBV6-2 or TRBV6-3 combines with J gene TRBJ1-4; TRBD1 matches 7 bases. V trimming: 6 bases; J trimming: 8 bases; junction bases outside the gene matches: 9. The CDR3 has 14 residues. Looked up from germline, CDR1 is MNHEY and CDR2 is SVGEGT. CDR3 region: CASSPGTAEEKLFF. The CDR3 nucleotides read TGTGCCAGCAGCCCTGGGACAGCGGAAGAAAAACTGTTTTTT.

This clonotype was counted at least ten times. Mismatch with germline at one junction end may stem from a read error. The chain is built from TRBV15 and TRBJ2-1, with 8 bases lining up with TRBD2. The CDR3 covers 20 residues. Germline CDR1 LNHNV, CDR2 YYDKDF (reference sequence). The CDR3, as DNA: TGTGCCACCAGCAGAGATGCTCTGACGTCCACCACTAGCGGCTACAATGTGCAGTTCTTC. It specifies CATSRDALTSTTSGYNVQFF.

Remarks on this clonotype: A far larger clone is off by one base, so a read error is likely. V is TRBV13 and J is TRBJ2-7; the D is unclear. This CDR3 has 14 amino acids. Germline V gene sequence: CDR1 PRHDT, CDR2 FYEKMQ (reference sequence). The CDR3 loop reads CASSRPEAPHEQHF. Written as DNA, the CDR3 is TGTGCCAGCAGCCGTCCCGAAGCCCCCCACGAGCAGCACTTC.

In its sample, this clonotype was seen many times. The chain recombines TRBV7-6 with TRBJ2-5, with 7 nucleotides matching TRBD1. CDR1 and CDR2 (germline): SGHVS, FNYEAQ. The CDR3 is made up of 16 amino acids. With V trimmed by 5 bases and J by 2 bases, 11 bases remained unmatched. DNA of the CDR3: TGTGCCAGCAGCGGCCTGGGACAGACGAAACAAGAGACCCAGTACTTC. This gives the protein CASSGLGQTKQETQYF.

In this sample, this clonotype turned up many times. This chain uses TRBV6-5 with TRBJ2-5; 10 bases are a match to TRBD1. Germline V gene sequence: CDR1 MNHEY, CDR2 SVGAGI. Trimming took 4 bases from V and 5 from J; bases not matched to a gene: 10. This CDR3 is built from 16 residues. DNA of the CDR3: TGTGCCAGCAGTTCCATCGGGACAGGGGTTCGGGAGACCCAGTACTTC. Residues: CASSSIGTGVRETQYF.

Of note for this clonotype: A far more abundant clone sits one base away, making this likely a read error. The rearrangement uses TRBV14 and TRBJ2-5, with D uncertain. The CDR3 is made up of 16 amino acids. Germline CDR1 SGHDN, CDR2 FVKESK. Trimming took 6 bases from V and 11 from J, leaving 28 bases between them. The CDR3 reads CASSPRAQSSYNEQYF. The CDR3 bases are TGTGCCAGCAGTCCTAGGGCACAGAGCTCCTACAATGAGCAGTACTTC.

This clonotype was found a few times. The J gene is TRBJ2-7, the V gene TRBV9, with 14 bases that match TRBD2. V shed 3 bases, J shed 3 bases, and the junction held 2 bases outside the gene matches. Germline CDR1 reads SGDLS; CDR2 reads YYNGEE. This CDR3 spans 15 amino acids. CDR3 loop: CASSDGTSGSYEQYF. CDR3 coding DNA: TGTGCCAGCAGCGATGGGACTAGCGGGAGCTACGAGCAGTACTTC.

To note about this clonotype: A far larger clone is one base from this, pointing to a likely read error. V gene TRBV28 combines with J gene TRBJ2-1; the D gene could be TRBD1 or TRBD2 (7 bases each). Germline lookup yields CDR1 MDHEN and CDR2 SYDVKM. Trimming removed 8 bases at V and 7 bases at J, with 15 bases between. This CDR3 region has 13 residues. This chain's CDR3 is CASGPQGGNEQFF. The DNA of the CDR3 is TGTGCCAGCGGCCCCCAGGGGGGGAATGAGCAGTTCTTC.

The chain links TRBV29-1 to TRBJ2-5, with a possible D match to TRBD2 (6 bases). CDR3 length: 12 amino acids. CDR1 and CDR2 from the germline V gene are SQVTM and ANQGSEA. The germline V and J ends were trimmed by 4 bases and 5 bases, with 11 bases remaining between them. This CDR3 reads CSVGRGYETQYF. CDR3 DNA sequence: TGCAGCGTTGGGCGGGGCTATGAGACCCAGTACTTC.

A remark on this clonotype: It is likely a read error: a sequence one base away is far more abundant. The chain combines TRBV13 with TRBJ2-3; D call uncertain. CDR3 length: 12 residues. In germline, CDR1 is PRHDT, CDR2 FYEKMQ (reference sequence). The CDR3 coding sequence is TGTGCCAGCAGCGACCTCACAGATCCGCAGTATTTT. Translating gives CASSDLTDPQYF.

With respect to this clonotype: This sequence is one base from a far larger clone and is likely a read error. The chain has TRBV28 and TRBJ2-7; TRBD1 is a possible D gene (6 bases). CDR1 is MDHEN and CDR2 is SYDVKM in the germline V gene. The CDR3 is made up of 13 amino acids. V lost 6 bases and J lost 7, with 16 bases in between. The CDR3 spells CASSDRPHNEQYF. CDR3 DNA sequence: TGTGCCAGCAGCGACAGGCCCCACAATGAGCAGTACTTC.

This clonotype was counted a few times. The chain uses TRBV5-4 and TRBJ1-6; the D is unclear. This CDR3 region has 15 residues. Germline V CDR1 and CDR2: SGHNT, YYREEE (reference sequence). V lost 2 bases to trimming and J lost 7 bases, with 13 bases between them. The CDR3: CASSLPGRPNSPLHF. The CDR3 region has the DNA TGTGCCAGCAGCTTACCCGGACGGCCCAATTCACCCCTCCACTTT.

There are many counts of this clonotype. This chain connects TRBV5-1 to TRBJ1-1, with D possibly TRBD1 on 6 matching bases. Germline values: CDR1 SGHRS, CDR2 YFSETQ. The germline V and J ends were trimmed by 3 bases and 1 base, with 10 bases remaining between them. CDR3 length: 14 amino acids. CDR3: CASSSGQPNTEAFF. In DNA, the CDR3 is TGCGCCAGCAGCTCCGGACAGCCGAACACTGAAGCTTTCTTT.

The rearrangement joins TRBV30 to TRBJ2-1; D call uncertain. Trimming cost V 0 bases and J 5 bases, with 8 bases left between them. Germline V gene lookup returns CDR1 GTSNPN and CDR2 SVGIG (reference sequence). There are 13 residues in the CDR3. The CDR3 DNA reads as TGTGCCTGGAGTGTACAGTTAAACAATGAGCAGTTCTTC. It yields the protein CAWSVQLNNEQFF.

This clonotype was observed at least ten times. The rearrangement joins TRBV18 to TRBJ2-5, with TRBD2 matching over 8 bases. With V trimmed by 4 bases and J by 5 bases, 9 bases remained unmatched. The CDR3 loop spans 15 amino acids. The V gene's germline CDR1 is KGHSH and CDR2 LQKENI. The CDR3 protein is CASSLAGQGLETQYF. The CDR3 DNA reads TGTGCCAGCTCACTAGCGGGGCAGGGACTGGAGACCCAGTACTTC.

This clonotype was counted only a few times. The chain is built from TRBV4-2 and TRBJ2-7; 7 positions match TRBD1. The CDR3 extends over 14 amino acids. With V trimmed by 2 bases and J by 5 bases, 6 bases remained unmatched. The germline V gene has CDR1 LGHNA and CDR2 YNFKEQ. The CDR3: CASSQKGGGNEQYF. The CDR3 DNA reads TGTGCCAGCAGCCAAAAAGGGGGCGGTAACGAGCAGTACTTC.

This clonotype was picked up many times. V usage is TRBV7-2 and J usage is TRBJ2-4; D uncertain. Germline loops: CDR1 SGHTA, CDR2 FQGNSA. Trimming pared 5 bases from V and 4 bases from J, leaving 21 bases between. This CDR3 contains 17 residues. The DNA of the CDR3 is TGTGCCAGCAGCCTCAAGGGCGAATTAAAAGAGAAAAACATTCAGTACTTC. Its protein is CASSLKGELKEKNIQYF.